This T cell receptor beta chain was found in a study of blood T cell repertoires in COVID-19 (dated by TCRdb to the early 2020s). For the study in its entirety: Collaborator samples came from the United States, Italy and Spain and covered acute and convalescent phases of COVID-19. The repertoires were released in a freely available public database meant as a resource for research on the immune response to SARS-CoV-2. A de-identified subject ID, COVID-19 status, age in years and sex were almost always included in the sample metadata. Deeply sampled blood TCRbeta repertoires from subjects exposed to, actively infected with, or recovered from COVID-19 were included in the dataset. Where available, HLA class I and class II types were taken from metadata supplied by the sample provider and were not determined by assay-based typing. The material from the prospective study consisted of cDNA or gDNA derived from T cells, B-cell-depleted T cells, or PBMCs. The samples were drawn from two sources: the first 160 participants of the ongoing ImmuneRACE study, and 1,000 to 1,500 subjects contributed by 6 global collaborators. Results and caveats for the whole study, not just this receptor: Clinical and demographic metadata were provided uncurated, with the amount varying by source and participant.

TCRbeta CDR3 regions were amplified from genomic DNA by means of the immunoSEQ Assay, a bias-controlled multiplex PCR. The original pipeline was this. Within the assay, amplification of reference gene primers was used to estimate how many nucleated cells each sample contained. Sequence reads were collapsed and filtered to measure the absolute abundance of every unique TCRbeta CDR3 rearrangement. Productive Simpson clonality was computed per sample as the square root of Simpson's diversity index over productive rearrangements. TCRdb stores this immuneACCESS table with in-frame sequences only. Part of the clones is absent; in the studies checked, under half of the shortfall reflects unresolved V genes, and no reason is known for the rest. The V and J calls and the clone size are those of that table, but D and trimming were determined from the DNA. Present in this sample are roughly 200,000 clones, 70% to 80% of which were seen just once. The top ten clones comprise roughly 8.6% of the sample.

Collaborating institutions collected whole blood in K2EDTA tubes following their own protocols. For TCRbeta analysis, collaborators shipped samples as frozen whole blood, isolated PBMCs, or DNA extracted from either of those sample types. V and J are truncated by 5 bases and 2 bases respectively, leaving an intervening sequence of 16 bases. CDR1 is given as SEHNR and CDR2 as FQNEAQ, both from the germline V gene (reference sequence). From cysteine to phenylalanine, the CDR3 is 16 amino acids long. Only the CDR3 region is kept as DNA, spanning 48 bases read in frame from base 1. The table lists this clone with a count of one. The antigen this receptor binds is unknown. The record has no base qualities; no much larger clone is one base away.

Sample: peripheral blood. The receptor was derived from a woman aged 45-59 years with active or convalescent COVID-19. The rearrangement combines TRBV7-9 with TRBJ2-1, with the D gene not confidently named. CDR3 region: CASSPRGAAPYNEQFF. The sequence in DNA is TGTGCCAGCAGCCCCCGCGGAGCAGCTCCCTACAATGAGCAGTTCTTC.